This entry lists 8 T cell receptor beta chains sequenced from one sample in a study of OX40 agonist ivuxolimab in advanced cancers. Sequencing used immunoSEQ multiplex PCR; TCRdb keeps in-frame clones, though not all of them. Here the sample spans about 29,000 clones, 65% to 80% being singletons. Sequences were derived from CD4+ or CD8+ T cells sorted from blood, sampled in a trial of the OX40 agonist ivuxolimab. The origin of the receptors is an adult with an advanced solid tumor such as melanoma, head and neck, liver or kidney cancer.

The chain links TRBV7-3 to TRBJ2-3, with D possibly matching TRBD2 (6 bases). Looked up from germline, CDR1 is SGHTA and CDR2 is FQGTGA. The CDR3 is made up of 19 amino acids. V shed 0 bases and J shed 2 bases, with 21 bases lying between them. The chain's CDR3 is CASSLTFGLAPRNTDTQYF. The CDR3 DNA is TGTGCCAGCAGCTTAACGTTTGGGCTAGCGCCACGAAACACAGATACGCAGTATTTT.

V and J are TRBV5-1 and TRBJ2-1, with D maybe TRBD2 (5 bases). This CDR3 has 15 residues. Germline lookup yields CDR1 SGHRS and CDR2 YFSETQ. V lost 6 bases and J 0 bases, leaving 13 bases between the germline ends. CDR3 nucleotides: TGCGCCAGCAACCCCAGCGGTGGCTCCTACAATGAGCAGTTCTTC. It yields the protein CASNPSGGSYNEQFF.

The CDR3 loop reads CASSFTRGNEQFF. Written as DNA, the CDR3 is TGCGCCAGCAGCTTTACCAGGGGCAATGAGCAGTTCTTC. The chain is built from TRBV5-1 and TRBJ2-1; tentatively, D is TRBD1 (6 bases). This CDR3 region has 13 residues. The germline V and J ends were trimmed by 2 bases and 6 bases, with 9 bases remaining between them. Germline lookup yields CDR1 SGHRS and CDR2 YFSETQ. The whole variable domain, filled in from reference TRBV5-1 and TRBJ2-1, reads KAGVTQTPRYLIKTRGQQVTLSCSPISGHRSVSWYQQTPGQGLQFLFEYFSETQRNKGNFPGRFSGRQFSNSRSEMNVSTLELGDSALYLCASSFTRGNEQFFGPGTRLTVL.

The genes are TRBV10-1 and TRBJ2-7, with D possibly being TRBD1 (5 bases). CDR3 length: 16 amino acids. The germline CDR1 and CDR2 sequences are WNHNN and SYGVQD (reference sequence). The V gene lost 5 bases and the J gene lost 4 bases, with 21 bases spanning the gap. In nucleotides, the CDR3 is TGCGCCAGCAGTTTTAAAGGACACACGAAATTTTACGAGCAGTACTTC. It is translated as CASSFKGHTKFYEQYF.

By share, this clone ranks as medium-sized. The V gene is TRBV5-6, the J gene TRBJ1-2, with 7 bases matching TRBD1. The CDR3 has 15 residues. V shed 0 bases, J shed 1 base, and the junction held 3 bases outside the gene matches. Germline CDR1 and CDR2: SGHDT and YYEEEE. The CDR3 is CASSLEDRVNYGYTF. The DNA for the CDR3 is TGTGCCAGCAGCTTGGAAGACAGGGTTAACTATGGCTACACCTTC.

The CDR3 region is CASGFSPLHF. The CDR3 nucleotides read TGCGCCAGCGGATTTTCACCCCTCCACTTT. The genes are TRBV10-1 and TRBJ1-6; D gene uncertain. The CDR3 spans 10 residues. V was cut by 8 bases and J by 9 bases, with 5 bases left in between. From germline, CDR1 is WNHNN and CDR2 SYGVQD (reference sequence).

The gene calls are TRBV30 and TRBJ2-2; 11 bases match TRBD1. V trimming: 5 bases; J trimming: 3 bases; junction bases outside the gene matches: 5. The V gene's germline CDR1 is GTSNPN and CDR2 SVGIG (reference sequence). The CDR3 consists of 15 residues. The CDR3 loop is CAWAWDRGDTGELFF. CDR3 sequence (DNA): TGTGCCTGGGCCTGGGACAGGGGGGACACCGGGGAGCTGTTTTTT.

Notes on this clone: Compared with germline, one end of the junction differs, possibly owing to a read error. At the DNA level, this CDR3 is encoded by other sequences in the same sample as well. The CDR3 nucleotides are TGCGCCAGCAGCGCCGGACAGTATGGCTACACCTTC. As protein: CASSAGQYGYTF. The chain joins TRBV5-6 to TRBJ1-2; tentatively, D is TRBD1 (6 bases). The CDR3 totals 12 residues. Per the germline V gene, CDR1 is SGHDT and CDR2 is YYEEEE.